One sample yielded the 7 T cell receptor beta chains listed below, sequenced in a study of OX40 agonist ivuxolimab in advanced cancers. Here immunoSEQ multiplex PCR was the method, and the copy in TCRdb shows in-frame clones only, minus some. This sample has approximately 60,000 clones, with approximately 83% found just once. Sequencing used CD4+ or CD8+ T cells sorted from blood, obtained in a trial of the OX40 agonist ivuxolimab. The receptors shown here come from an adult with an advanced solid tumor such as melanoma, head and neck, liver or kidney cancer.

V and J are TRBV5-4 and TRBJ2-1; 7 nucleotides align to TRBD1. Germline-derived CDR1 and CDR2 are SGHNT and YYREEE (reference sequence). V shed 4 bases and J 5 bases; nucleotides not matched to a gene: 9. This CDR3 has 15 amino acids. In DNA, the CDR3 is TGTGCCAGCAGCCCCAGACAGGGAATCAACAATGAGCAGTTCTTC. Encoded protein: CASSPRQGINNEQFF.

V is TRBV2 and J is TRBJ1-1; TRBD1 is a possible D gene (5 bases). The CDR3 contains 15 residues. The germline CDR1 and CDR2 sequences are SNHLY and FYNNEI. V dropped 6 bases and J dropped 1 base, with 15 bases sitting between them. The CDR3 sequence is CASSLRQFSNTEAFF. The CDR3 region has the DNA TGTGCCAGCAGCCTGAGACAGTTTTCGAACACTGAAGCTTTCTTT.

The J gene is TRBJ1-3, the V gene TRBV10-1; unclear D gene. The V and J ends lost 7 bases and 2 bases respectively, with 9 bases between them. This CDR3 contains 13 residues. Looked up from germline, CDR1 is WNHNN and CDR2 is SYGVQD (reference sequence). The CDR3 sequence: CASTPGAGNTIYF. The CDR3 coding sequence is TGCGCCAGCACCCCAGGCGCTGGAAACACCATATATTTT.

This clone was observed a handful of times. The CDR3: CSAGGDTQYF. In nucleotides, the CDR3 is TGCAGTGCCGGGGGGGATACGCAGTATTTT. The rearrangement links TRBV20-1 to TRBJ2-3, with 7 bases identical to TRBD2. This CDR3 contains 10 residues. V lost 6 bases and J lost 6; bases outside the gene matches: 0. From germline, CDR1 is DFQATT and CDR2 SNEGSKA (reference sequence).

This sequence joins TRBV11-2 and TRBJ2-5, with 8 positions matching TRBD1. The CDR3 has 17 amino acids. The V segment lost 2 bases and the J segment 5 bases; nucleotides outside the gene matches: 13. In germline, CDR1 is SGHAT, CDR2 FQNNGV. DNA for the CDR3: TGTGCCAGCAGCTTAACTTTTTGGTCAGGGGGCGGTGAGACCCAGTACTTC. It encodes CASSLTFWSGGGETQYF. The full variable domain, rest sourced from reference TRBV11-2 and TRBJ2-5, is EAGVAQSPRYKIIEKRQSVAFWCNPISGHATLYWYQQILGQGPKLLIQFQNNGVVDDSQLPKDRFSAERLKGVDSTLKIQPAKLEDSAVYLCASSLTFWSGGGETQYFGPGTRLLVL.

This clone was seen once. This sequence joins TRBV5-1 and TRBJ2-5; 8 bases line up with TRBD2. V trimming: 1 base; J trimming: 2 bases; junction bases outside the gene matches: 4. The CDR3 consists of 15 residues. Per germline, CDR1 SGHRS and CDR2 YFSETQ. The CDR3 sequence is CASSLQRGNQETQYF. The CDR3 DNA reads TGCGCCAGCAGCTTGCAGCGGGGGAATCAAGAGACCCAGTACTTC.

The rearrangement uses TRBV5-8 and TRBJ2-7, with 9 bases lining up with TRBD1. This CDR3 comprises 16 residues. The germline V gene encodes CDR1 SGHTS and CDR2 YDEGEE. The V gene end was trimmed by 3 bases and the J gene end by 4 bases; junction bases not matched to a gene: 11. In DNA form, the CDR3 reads TGTGCCAGCAGCTCTTACAGGGGGCGGGAAAGTTACGAGCAGTACTTC. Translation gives CASSSYRGRESYEQYF.